These 30 T cell receptor beta chains came from one sample sequenced in a study of regulatory T cells in long-lasting Graves disease listed by TCRdb under 2021. The receptor library was made with multiplex PCR. TCRdb lists the instrument as Illumina HiSeq 4000. To build TCR beta libraries, CDR3 regions were amplified by Arm-PCR using iRepertoire HTBI primers. Using fastp at Q25 and MiXCR, TCRdb reprocessed the public reads and kept productive beta chains. For every CDR3 protein sequence, its rows merge into one entry that carries the most common genes and DNA. Across this sample there are hundreds of thousands of distinct CDR3 sequences, with about a sixth seen only once. About 10% of the sample goes to the ten largest clones. Explained via the paper, the time point label denotes: newly diagnosed GD, antithyroid drugs for less than 3 months. RNA was extracted from PBMCs in TRIzol for both TCR sequencing and RNA sequencing.

This sample also appeared in a second study, on T cells in Graves' hyperthyroidism and ophthalmopathy.

The input for sequencing was peripheral blood mononuclear cells (PBMCs), taken at new diagnosis, from a patient treated with antithyroid drugs. All receptors derive from a woman aged 25 to 45 with Graves disease. Donor details come from another sample of the same person, matched by shared clones.

The chain couples TRBV5-1 to TRBJ1-5; 7 bases map to TRBD1. The ends lost 4 bases at V and 4 bases at J; junction bases unmatched: 8. Per germline, CDR1 SGHRS and CDR2 YFSETQ. This CDR3 is 15 amino acids long. The CDR3 loop reads CASSRTTGANQPQHF. In nucleotides, the CDR3 is TGCGCCAGCAGCAGGACTACAGGGGCGAATCAGCCCCAGCATTTT.

CDR3 region: CASVLGTGRTEAFF. The CDR3 DNA reads TGTGCCAGCGTCTTGGGGACAGGGAGGACTGAAGCTTTCTTT. This chain connects TRBV7-9 to TRBJ1-1, with 9 bases matching TRBD1. J gave up 5 bases and V 8 bases, and 9 bases lay outside the gene matches. CDR3 length equals 14 residues. CDR1 and CDR2 (germline): SEHNR, FQNEAQ (reference sequence). Variable domain in full (rest from reference TRBV7-9 and TRBJ1-1): DTGVSQNPRHKITKRGQNVTFRCDPISEHNRLYWYRQTLGQGPEFLTYFQNEAQLEKSRLLSDRFSAERPKGSFSTLEIQRTEQGDSAMYLCASVLGTGRTEAFFGQGTRLTVV.

This clonotype was counted at least ten times. V is TRBV29-1 and J is TRBJ2-1; 12 nucleotides agree with TRBD2. Germline values: CDR1 SQVTM, CDR2 ANQGSEA. This CDR3 has 16 amino acids. The V gene end was trimmed by 3 bases and the J gene end by 6 bases; junction bases not matched to a gene: 9. CDR3 residues: CSVDVTSGSGGNEQFF. In DNA form, the CDR3 reads TGCAGCGTTGATGTGACTAGCGGGAGTGGGGGCAATGAGCAGTTCTTC.

This clonotype occurred a few times. This could be a read error, since a much larger clone is one nucleotide away. The gene calls are TRBV28 and TRBJ2-6, with D unresolved. V lost 11 bases and J lost 0, with 8 bases in between. Germline V gives CDR1 MDHEN, CDR2 SYDVKM. This CDR3 spans 13 amino acids. The CDR3 sequence is CARGLSGANVLTF. In nucleotides, the CDR3 is TGTGCCCGCGGCCTCTCTGGGGCCAACGTCCTGACTTTC. Combining the CDR3 with reference TRBV28 and TRBJ2-6 gives the whole variable domain DVKVTQSSRYLVKRTGEKVFLECVQDMDHENMFWYRQDPGLGLRLIYFSYDVKMKEKGDIPEGYSVSREKKERFSLILESASTNQTSMYLCARGLSGANVLTFGAGSRLTVL.

In regard to this clonotype: A clone one base away is much larger, so this may be a read error. The chain recombines TRBV11-2 with TRBJ2-7; D may be TRBD2 (6 bases). The CDR3 loop spans 18 amino acids. V was trimmed by 4 bases and J by 7 bases, leaving 29 bases between them. The germline V gene has CDR1 SGHAT and CDR2 FQNNGV. The CDR3 DNA follows: TGTGCCAGCAGCTCTAGGGCGCTCGGGAGCAGCTCCTACAATGAGCAGTACTTC. Translating gives CASSSRALGSSSYNEQYF.

Remarks on this clonotype: A much bigger clone sits one base away, suggesting this may be a read error. The chain recombines TRBV7-2 with TRBJ1-1; 7 nucleotides match TRBD1. CDR3 length: 15 amino acids. Germline V gene data show CDR1 as SGHTA and CDR2 as FQGNSA. The CDR3 DNA reads as TGTGCCAGCAGCGCCTACAGGGGCGGGAACACTGAAGGTTTCTTT. It specifies CASSAYRGGNTEGFF. Filled out from reference TRBV7-2 and TRBJ1-1, the complete variable domain reads GAGVSQSPSNKVTEKGKDVELRCDPISGHTALYWYRQSLGQGLEFLIYFQGNSAPDKSGLPSDRFSAERTGGSVSTLTIQRTQQEDSAVYLCASSAYRGGNTEGFFGQGTRLTVV.

In this sample, this clonotype turned up many times. The J gene is TRBJ2-1, the V gene TRBV11-2; D not resolved. Trimming stripped 1 base from V and 10 bases from J, with 8 bases between. The CDR3 contains 12 residues. The germline V gene has CDR1 SGHAT and CDR2 FQNNGV. CDR3 DNA: TGTGCCAGCAGCTTAGTACGTGGGGAGCAGTTCTTC. Protein sequence: CASSLVRGEQFF. Drawing the rest from reference TRBV11-2 and TRBJ2-1, the complete variable domain is EAGVAQSPRYKIIEKRQSVAFWCNPISGHATLYWYQQILGQGPKLLIQFQNNGVVDDSQLPKDRFSAERLKGVDSTLKIQPAKLEDSAVYLCASSLVRGEQFFGPGTRLTVL.

This clonotype has ten or more counts. The chain carries TRBV6-2 or TRBV6-3 and TRBJ2-1; TRBD2 agrees at 8 bases. CDR1 MNHEY and CDR2 SVGEGT come from the germline V gene. CDR3 length: 15 residues. The J segment lost 9 bases and the V segment lost 8 bases, leaving 15 bases of the junction unmatched. DNA of the CDR3: TGTGCCAGCGGTATATCCGGGACTAGTCCGCCTGAGCAGTTCTTC. Its protein product is CASGISGTSPPEQFF.

This clonotype was detected only a few times. This sequence joins TRBV6-9 and TRBJ2-6, with D possibly TRBD2 on 5 matching bases. Between the trimmed V and J ends, which lost 4 bases and 4 bases, there was a span of 17 bases. Germline lookup yields CDR1 MNHGY and CDR2 SVAAGI. The length of the CDR3 is 17 residues. The CDR3 reads CASSLYGVLGGANVLTF. The CDR3 region has the DNA TGTGCCAGCAGTTTGTACGGGGTGCTAGGGGGGGCCAACGTCCTGACTTTC.

The rearrangement uses TRBV6-1 and TRBJ2-6; TRBD1 might be the D (6 bases). The germline CDR1 and CDR2 sequences are MNHNS and SASEGT. The CDR3 covers 13 residues. V was trimmed by 7 bases and J by 3 bases, leaving 7 bases between them. The CDR3 DNA reads TGTGCCAGCACAGGGGTTGGGGCCAACGTCCTGACTTTC. It encodes CASTGVGANVLTF.

This clonotype came up many times. The chain has TRBV19 and TRBJ1-1; D is unclear. CDR1 and CDR2 (germline): LNHDA, SQIVND (reference sequence). The CDR3 contains 15 residues. V shed 3 bases and J shed 0 bases, with 11 bases lying between them. The CDR3 is CASSIPGQLNTEAFF. CDR3 nucleotide sequence: TGTGCCAGTAGTATCCCCGGGCAGCTGAACACTGAAGCTTTCTTT.

CDR3 protein: CASSSDRGYTEAFF. The CDR3 coding sequence is TGTGCCAGCAGCTCGGACAGGGGCTACACTGAAGCTTTCTTT. This chain connects TRBV7-8 to TRBJ1-1; 9 positions agree with TRBD1. This CDR3 comprises 14 residues. With V trimmed by 4 bases and J by 3 bases, 3 bases remained unmatched. Germline V gene lookup returns CDR1 SGHVS and CDR2 FQNEAQ.

This clonotype has a handful of counts. The chain combines TRBV24-1 with TRBJ2-1; D unresolved. The CDR3 extends over 13 amino acids. From germline, CDR1 is KGHDR and CDR2 SFDVKD. Deletions cut 0 bases from V and 9 bases from J, with 8 bases between. The CDR3 DNA sequence: TGTGCCACCAGTGATTTGAGTTCTAGTGAGCAGTTCTTC. This codes for CATSDLSSSEQFF.

This clonotype was seen repeatedly, ten times or more. The chain is built from TRBV20-1 and TRBJ2-7; no clear D. The germline gives CDR1 DFQATT, CDR2 SNEGSKA (reference sequence). The CDR3 totals 12 residues. Trimming cost V 4 bases and J 9 bases, with 16 bases left between them. The CDR3 spells CSATSTYEGQYF. CDR3 DNA: TGCAGTGCTACCAGCACCTACGAAGGGCAGTACTTC.

This clonotype was detected many times. This chain connects TRBV12-3 or TRBV12-4 to TRBJ1-1, with a tentative D call TRBD1 (6 bases). This CDR3 region has 14 residues. The V gene lost 5 bases and the J gene lost 6 bases, with 16 bases spanning the gap. The CDR3 here is CASSPRDGGAEAFF. The CDR3 coding sequence is TGTGCCAGCAGTCCGCGGGACGGGGGCGCTGAAGCTTTCTTT.

This clonotype was observed many times. The chain joins TRBV11-2 to TRBJ2-5, with D perhaps matching TRBD1 (5 bases). CDR1 is SGHAT and CDR2 is FQNNGV in the germline V gene. The CDR3 spans 15 residues. Trimming stripped 0 bases from V and 12 bases from J, with 20 bases between. This CDR3 is CASSLDLPDTSQEYF. CDR3 in DNA: TGTGCCAGCAGCTTAGATCTACCGGACACGAGTCAAGAGTACTTC.

The chain links TRBV4-1 to TRBJ2-7, with D possibly being TRBD1 or TRBD2 (5 bases each). V lost 4 bases to trimming and J lost 2 bases, with 12 bases between them. The germline CDR1 and CDR2 sequences are MGHRA and YSYEKL. CDR3 length: 14 amino acids. CDR3 bases: TGCGCCAGCAGCCTCCGGGACGGAGCCTACGAGCAGTACTTC. Residues: CASSLRDGAYEQYF.

This clonotype was recorded many times. The chain is built from TRBV18 and TRBJ2-7, with 8 bases aligning to TRBD2. Germline loops: CDR1 KGHSH, CDR2 LQKENI. The CDR3 loop spans 15 amino acids. Unmatched junction bases numbered 2, after V lost 0 bases and J lost 1 base. The CDR3 region is CASSPPASGSYEQYF. For the CDR3, the DNA is TGTGCCAGCTCACCACCGGCTAGCGGGTCCTACGAGCAGTACTTC. The whole variable domain, remainder taken from reference TRBV18 and TRBJ2-7, is NAGVMQNPRHLVRRRGQEARLRCSPMKGHSHVYWYRQLPEEGLKFMVYLQKENIIDESGMPKERFSAEFPKEGPSILRIQQVVRGDSAAYFCASSPPASGSYEQYFGPGTRLTVT.

This clonotype was found many times. This rearrangement joins TRBV28 to TRBJ2-2; D gene ambiguous. Germline-derived CDR1 and CDR2 are MDHEN and SYDVKM. CDR3 size: 14 residues. Trimming left V 8 bases short and J 4 bases short, with 14 bases between. The DNA for the CDR3 is TGTGCCAGCCGATTAAGAGGAACCACCGGGGAGCTGTTTTTT. Protein: CASRLRGTTGELFF. Combining the CDR3 with reference TRBV28 and TRBJ2-2 gives the whole variable domain DVKVTQSSRYLVKRTGEKVFLECVQDMDHENMFWYRQDPGLGLRLIYFSYDVKMKEKGDIPEGYSVSREKKERFSLILESASTNQTSMYLCASRLRGTTGELFFGEGSRLTVL.

There are many counts of this clonotype. The chain links TRBV28 to TRBJ2-1; 7 bases are a match to TRBD2. The germline CDR1 and CDR2 sequences are MDHEN and SYDVKM. The CDR3 is 16 residues long. The V and J ends lost 5 bases and 9 bases, in that order; junction bases with no gene match: 16. CDR3 sequence reads: CASSGGNPRWGGEQFF. The CDR3 DNA is TGTGCCAGCAGTGGAGGAAACCCCCGCTGGGGGGGTGAGCAGTTCTTC. The whole variable domain, remainder taken from reference TRBV28 and TRBJ2-1, is DVKVTQSSRYLVKRTGEKVFLECVQDMDHENMFWYRQDPGLGLRLIYFSYDVKMKEKGDIPEGYSVSREKKERFSLILESASTNQTSMYLCASSGGNPRWGGEQFFGPGTRLTVL.

This clonotype was observed a handful of times. The J gene is TRBJ2-1, the V gene TRBV7-3, with TRBD2 identical over 10 bases. The CDR3 contains 16 residues. From germline, CDR1 is SGHTA and CDR2 FQGTGA. The V gene end was trimmed by 5 bases and the J gene end by 5 bases; junction bases not matched to a gene: 9. CDR3 nucleotide sequence: TGTGCCAGCAGCCCCTGTGGACTAGCGGAGAACAATGAGCAGTTCTTC. Protein sequence: CASSPCGLAENNEQFF.

Regarding this clonotype: A much larger clonotype is one base distant, so this may be a read error. As DNA, the CDR3 is TGTGCCAGCAGTTTACCGGGACAAGCCTACAATGAGCAGTACTTC. Its translation: CASSLPGQAYNEQYF. The chain links TRBV27 to TRBJ2-7; perhaps TRBD1 as D (6 bases). The V and J ends lost 2 bases and 7 bases respectively, with 18 bases between them. The germline V gene has CDR1 MNHEY and CDR2 SMNVEV (reference sequence). The CDR3 loop spans 15 amino acids.

Ten or more counts support this clonotype. This chain links TRBV28 with TRBJ2-1; 9 nucleotides line up with TRBD1. Germline lookup yields CDR1 MDHEN and CDR2 SYDVKM. CDR3 length: 13 residues. V was clipped by 7 bases and J by 8 bases; unmatched bases: 6. The CDR3 coding sequence is TGTGCCAGCAACGGACAGGGGCTATATGAGCAGTTCTTC. Protein sequence: CASNGQGLYEQFF.

This clonotype was recorded at least ten times. V and J are TRBV6-1 and TRBJ2-7; TRBD2 matches 9 bases. The length of the CDR3 is 15 residues. From germline, CDR1 is MNHNS and CDR2 SASEGT. V lost 4 bases and J lost 3; bases outside the gene matches: 7. The CDR3 DNA reads TGTGCCAGCAGTGGCCCTAGCGGGGTCGGCTACGAGCAGTACTTC. This gives the protein CASSGPSGVGYEQYF.

Here the CDR3 reads CASSPTTGTGKTQYF. CDR3 nucleotides: TGTGCCAGCAGCCCAACCACCGGGACAGGGAAGACCCAGTACTTC. The chain is built from TRBV27 and TRBJ2-5; 9 bases align to TRBD1. The germline V gene has CDR1 MNHEY and CDR2 SMNVEV (reference sequence). This CDR3 comprises 15 residues. V shed 6 bases, J shed 6 bases, and the junction held 11 bases outside the gene matches.

There are many counts of this clonotype. The chain employs TRBV7-3 and TRBJ2-7, with 7 positions matching TRBD1. V lost 5 bases, J lost 4 bases, and 11 bases stayed unmatched. The CDR3 spans 15 residues. Per germline, CDR1 SGHTA and CDR2 FQGTGA. The CDR3, as DNA: TGTGCCAGCAGCCAAACCGGGACAGTGTTTTACGAGCAGTACTTC. Translating it yields CASSQTGTVFYEQYF.

CDR3 nucleotides: TGTGCCAGCAGCCCGGGGGATGAGCCCCAGCATTTT. Translation gives CASSPGDEPQHF. The chain employs TRBV7-8 and TRBJ1-5, with TRBD1 as a possible D gene (5 bases). Germline loops: CDR1 SGHVS, CDR2 FQNEAQ. CDR3 length: 12 residues. Trimming took off 5 bases at V and 8 bases at J, with 10 bases between the two ends.

The V and J genes are TRBV6-1 and TRBJ2-3; D gene unclear. CDR1 and CDR2 from the germline V gene are MNHNS and SASEGT. The CDR3 spans 14 residues. Trimming cost V 6 bases and J 2 bases, with 12 bases left between them. DNA for the CDR3: TGTGCCAGCAGCCCATTGACCTACACAGATACGCAGTATTTT. Amino acid sequence: CASSPLTYTDTQYF.

V usage is TRBV10-2 and J usage is TRBJ1-1, with D possibly TRBD1 on 6 matching bases. Deletions cut 2 bases from V and 4 bases from J, with 14 bases between. Germline V gives CDR1 WSHSY, CDR2 SAAADI. This CDR3 region has 15 residues. The CDR3 sequence: CASSEVRGGGTEAFF. CDR3 DNA: TGCGCCAGCAGTGAGGTGAGGGGAGGGGGCACTGAAGCTTTCTTT.

The chain joins TRBV27 to TRBJ2-3; D unclear. This CDR3 has 13 residues. V was clipped by 10 bases and J by 3 bases, with 14 bases between them. The germline gives CDR1 MNHEY, CDR2 SMNVEV (reference sequence). CDR3 region: CAIRMFGTDTQYF. The CDR3 bases are TGTGCCATCCGGATGTTCGGGACAGATACGCAGTATTTT.